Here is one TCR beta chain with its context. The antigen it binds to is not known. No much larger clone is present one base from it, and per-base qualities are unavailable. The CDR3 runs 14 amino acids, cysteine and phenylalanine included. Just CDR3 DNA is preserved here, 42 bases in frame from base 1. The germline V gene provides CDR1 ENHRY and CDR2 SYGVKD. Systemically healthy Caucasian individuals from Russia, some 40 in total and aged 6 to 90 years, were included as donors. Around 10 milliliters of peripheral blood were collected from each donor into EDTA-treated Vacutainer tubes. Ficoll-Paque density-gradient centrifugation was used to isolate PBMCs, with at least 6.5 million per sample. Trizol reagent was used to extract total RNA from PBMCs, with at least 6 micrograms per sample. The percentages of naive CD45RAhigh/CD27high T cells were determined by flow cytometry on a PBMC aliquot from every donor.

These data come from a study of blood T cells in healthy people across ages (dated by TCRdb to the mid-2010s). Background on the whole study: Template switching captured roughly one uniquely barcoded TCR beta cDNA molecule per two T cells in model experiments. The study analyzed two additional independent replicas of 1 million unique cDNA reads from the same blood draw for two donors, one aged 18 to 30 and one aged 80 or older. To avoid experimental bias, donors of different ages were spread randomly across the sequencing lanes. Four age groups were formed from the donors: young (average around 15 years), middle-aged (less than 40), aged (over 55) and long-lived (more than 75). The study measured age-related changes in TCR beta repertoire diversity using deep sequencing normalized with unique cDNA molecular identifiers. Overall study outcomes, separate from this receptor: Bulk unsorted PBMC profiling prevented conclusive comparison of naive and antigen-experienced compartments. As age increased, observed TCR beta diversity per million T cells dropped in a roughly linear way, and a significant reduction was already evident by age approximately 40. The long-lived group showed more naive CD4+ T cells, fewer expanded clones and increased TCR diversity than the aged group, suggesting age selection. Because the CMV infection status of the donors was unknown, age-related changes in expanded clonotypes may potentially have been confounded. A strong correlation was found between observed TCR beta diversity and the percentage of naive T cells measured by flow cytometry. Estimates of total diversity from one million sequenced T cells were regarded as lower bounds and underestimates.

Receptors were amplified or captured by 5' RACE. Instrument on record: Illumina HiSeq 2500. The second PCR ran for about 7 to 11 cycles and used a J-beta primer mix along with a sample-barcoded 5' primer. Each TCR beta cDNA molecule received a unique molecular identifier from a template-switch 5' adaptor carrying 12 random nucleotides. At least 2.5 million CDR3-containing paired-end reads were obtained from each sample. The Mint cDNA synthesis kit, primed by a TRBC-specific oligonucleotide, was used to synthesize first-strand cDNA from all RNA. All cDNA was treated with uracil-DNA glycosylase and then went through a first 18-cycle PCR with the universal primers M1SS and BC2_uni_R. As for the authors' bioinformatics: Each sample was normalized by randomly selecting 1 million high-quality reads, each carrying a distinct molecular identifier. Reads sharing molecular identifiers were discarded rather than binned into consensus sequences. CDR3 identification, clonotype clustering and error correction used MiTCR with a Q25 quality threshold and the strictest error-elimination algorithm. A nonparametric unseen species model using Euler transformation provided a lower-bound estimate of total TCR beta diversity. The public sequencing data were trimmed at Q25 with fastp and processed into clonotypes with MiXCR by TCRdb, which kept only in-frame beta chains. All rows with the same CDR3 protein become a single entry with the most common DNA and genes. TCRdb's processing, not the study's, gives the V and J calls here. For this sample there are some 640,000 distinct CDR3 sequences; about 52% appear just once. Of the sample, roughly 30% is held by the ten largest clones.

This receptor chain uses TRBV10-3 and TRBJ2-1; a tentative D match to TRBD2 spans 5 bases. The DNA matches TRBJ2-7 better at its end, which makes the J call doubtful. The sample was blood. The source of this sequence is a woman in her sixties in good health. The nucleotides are TGTGCCACCCTTCGGGGTCTTTCCTACAATGAGCAGTACTTC. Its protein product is CATLRGLSYNEQYF.